The sequence of this T cell receptor beta chain was determined in a study of spatial heterogeneity in lung cancer. Study-level results: In blood, ubiquitous expanded tumor TCRs appeared more at resection than follow-up.

Every TCR cDNA molecule bore its own unique molecular identifier. MiXCR, applied by TCRdb to the 5' RACE reads, yields one record per CDR3 protein. The top ten hold 6% to 7.5% of the sample, which has 80,000 to 95,000 distinct CDR3 sequences, over 8.5% seen once. The CDR3 is 13 residues long. Germline loops: CDR1 DFQATT, CDR2 SNEGSKA (reference sequence). V was trimmed by 5 bases and J by 3 bases, leaving 12 bases between them. This clonotype was seen a handful of times. What it binds is not known. Time point given: sample taken at primary tumor resection. Unsorted samples of tumor, nontumor lung or frozen PBMC had their whole RNA sequenced. Samples came from roughly 75 TRACERx patients with untreated early-stage lung cancer.

The gene calls are TRBV20-1 and TRBJ2-3; maybe TRBD2 (6 bases). The material sequenced was PBMCs, taken at surgery. This clonotype was obtained from a male donor with early-stage non-small cell lung cancer. Written as DNA, the CDR3 is TGCAGTGCTTTAGCGGACATAACAGATACGCAGTATTTT. Translated: CSALADITDTQYF.